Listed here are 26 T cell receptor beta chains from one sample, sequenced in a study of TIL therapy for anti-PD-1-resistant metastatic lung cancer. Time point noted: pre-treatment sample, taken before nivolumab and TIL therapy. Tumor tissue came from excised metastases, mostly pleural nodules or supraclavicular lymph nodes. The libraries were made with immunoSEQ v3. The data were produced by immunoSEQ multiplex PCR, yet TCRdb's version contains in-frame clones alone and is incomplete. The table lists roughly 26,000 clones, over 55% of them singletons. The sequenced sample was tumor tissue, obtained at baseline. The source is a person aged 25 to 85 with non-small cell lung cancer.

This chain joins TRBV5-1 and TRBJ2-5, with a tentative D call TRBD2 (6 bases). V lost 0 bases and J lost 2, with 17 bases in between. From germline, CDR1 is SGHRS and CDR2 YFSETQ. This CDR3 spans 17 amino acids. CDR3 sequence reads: CASSLGLLAGNQETQYF. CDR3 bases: TGCGCCAGCAGCTTGGGGTTGTTGGCGGGGAATCAAGAGACCCAGTACTTC. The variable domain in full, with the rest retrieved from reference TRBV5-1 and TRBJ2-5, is KAGVTQTPRYLIKTRGQQVTLSCSPISGHRSVSWYQQTPGQGLQFLFEYFSETQRNKGNFPGRFSGRQFSNSRSEMNVSTLELGDSALYLCASSLGLLAGNQETQYFGPGTRLLVL.

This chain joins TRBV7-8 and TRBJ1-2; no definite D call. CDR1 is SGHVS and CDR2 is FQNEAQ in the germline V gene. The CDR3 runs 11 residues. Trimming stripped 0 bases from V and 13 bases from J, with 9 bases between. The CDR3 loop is CASSLAEAFTF. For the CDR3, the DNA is TGTGCCAGCAGCTTAGCCGAAGCGTTCACCTTC.

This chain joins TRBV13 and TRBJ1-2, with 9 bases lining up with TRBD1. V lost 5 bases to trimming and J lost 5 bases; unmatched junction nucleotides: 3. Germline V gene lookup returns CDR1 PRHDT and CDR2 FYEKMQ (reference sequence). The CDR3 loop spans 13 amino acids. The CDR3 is CASSLGTGYGYTF. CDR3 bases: TGTGCCAGCAGCCTGGGGACAGGGTATGGCTACACCTTC.

The CDR3: CASSLELSGGARETQYF. Written as DNA, the CDR3 is TGCGCCAGCAGCTTGGAACTTAGCGGGGGGGCCAGAGAGACCCAGTACTTC. The V gene is TRBV5-1, the J gene TRBJ2-5; 11 positions match TRBD2. The junction had 8 bases not matched to a gene; V was cut back by 0 bases and J by 4 bases. Germline V gene data show CDR1 as SGHRS and CDR2 as YFSETQ. The CDR3 is 17 residues long.

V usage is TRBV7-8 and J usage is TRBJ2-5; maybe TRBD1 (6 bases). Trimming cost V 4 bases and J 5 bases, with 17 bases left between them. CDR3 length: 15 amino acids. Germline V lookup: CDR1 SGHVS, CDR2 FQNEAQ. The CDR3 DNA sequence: TGTGCCAGCAGCTCCTATCGGGACACGGGGGAGACCCAGTACTTC. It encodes CASSSYRDTGETQYF.

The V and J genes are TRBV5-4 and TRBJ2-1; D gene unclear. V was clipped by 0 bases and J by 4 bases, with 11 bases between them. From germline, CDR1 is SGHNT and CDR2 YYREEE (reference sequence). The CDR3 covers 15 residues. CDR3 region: CASSLDHPIYNEQFF. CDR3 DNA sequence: TGTGCCAGCAGCTTGGATCATCCGATATACAATGAGCAGTTCTTC.

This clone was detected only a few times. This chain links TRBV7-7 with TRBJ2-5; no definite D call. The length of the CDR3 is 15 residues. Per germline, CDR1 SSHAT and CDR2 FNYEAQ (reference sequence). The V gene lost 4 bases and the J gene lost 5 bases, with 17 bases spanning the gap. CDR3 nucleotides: TGTGCCAGCAGCTCAGTAGACGGAGTATCGGAGACCCAGTACTTC. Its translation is CASSSVDGVSETQYF.

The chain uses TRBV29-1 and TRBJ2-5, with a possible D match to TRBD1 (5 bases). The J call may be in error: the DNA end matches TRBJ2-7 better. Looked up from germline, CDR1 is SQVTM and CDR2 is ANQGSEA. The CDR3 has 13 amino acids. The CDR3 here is CSVEGTGGDEQYF. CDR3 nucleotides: TGCAGCGTTGAAGGAACAGGTGGGGACGAGCAGTACTTC.

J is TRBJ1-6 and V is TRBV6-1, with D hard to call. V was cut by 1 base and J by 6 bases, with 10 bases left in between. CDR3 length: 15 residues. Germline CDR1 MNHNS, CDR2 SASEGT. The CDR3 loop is CASSEDVGSNSPLHF. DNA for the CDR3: TGTGCCAGCAGTGAAGATGTAGGGTCTAATTCACCCCTCCACTTT.

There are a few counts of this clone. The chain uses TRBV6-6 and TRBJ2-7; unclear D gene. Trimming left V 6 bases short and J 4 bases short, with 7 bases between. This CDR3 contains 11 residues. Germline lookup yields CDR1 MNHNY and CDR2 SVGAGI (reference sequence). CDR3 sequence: CASSAGYEQYF. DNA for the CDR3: TGTGCCAGCAGCGCCGGTTACGAGCAGTACTTC.

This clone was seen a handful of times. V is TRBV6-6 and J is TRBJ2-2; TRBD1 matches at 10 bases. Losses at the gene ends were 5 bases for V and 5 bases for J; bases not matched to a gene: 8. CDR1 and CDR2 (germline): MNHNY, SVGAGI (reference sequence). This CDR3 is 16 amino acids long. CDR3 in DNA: TGTGCCAGCAGTCCCCCGGGACAGGGGAAAACCGGGGAGCTGTTTTTT. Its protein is CASSPPGQGKTGELFF.

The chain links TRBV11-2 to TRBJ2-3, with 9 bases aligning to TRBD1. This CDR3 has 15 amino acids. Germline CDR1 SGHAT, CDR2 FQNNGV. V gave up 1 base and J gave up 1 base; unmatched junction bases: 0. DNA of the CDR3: TGTGCCAGCAGCTTAGGGACAGGGGGCACAGATACGCAGTATTTT. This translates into CASSLGTGGTDTQYF.

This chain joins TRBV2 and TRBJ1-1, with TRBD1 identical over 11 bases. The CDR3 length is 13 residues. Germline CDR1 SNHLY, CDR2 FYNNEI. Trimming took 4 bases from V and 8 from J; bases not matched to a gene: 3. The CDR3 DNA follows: TGTGCCAGCAGTGTGGACAGGGGGCGGGAAGCTTTCTTT. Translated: CASSVDRGREAFF.

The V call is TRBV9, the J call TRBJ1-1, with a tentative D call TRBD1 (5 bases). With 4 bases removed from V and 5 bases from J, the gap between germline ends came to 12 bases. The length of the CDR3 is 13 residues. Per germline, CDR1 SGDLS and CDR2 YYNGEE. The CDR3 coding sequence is TGTGCCAGCAGCACTCAGAGGGGAACTGAAGCTTTCTTT. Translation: CASSTQRGTEAFF.

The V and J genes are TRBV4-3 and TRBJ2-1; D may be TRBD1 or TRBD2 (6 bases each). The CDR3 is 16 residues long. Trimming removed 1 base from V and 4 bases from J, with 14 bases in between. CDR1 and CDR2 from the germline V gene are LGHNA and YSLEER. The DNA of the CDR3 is TGCGCCAGCAGCCAAGGGAGACAGGACTATTACAATGAGCAGTTCTTC. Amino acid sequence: CASSQGRQDYYNEQFF.

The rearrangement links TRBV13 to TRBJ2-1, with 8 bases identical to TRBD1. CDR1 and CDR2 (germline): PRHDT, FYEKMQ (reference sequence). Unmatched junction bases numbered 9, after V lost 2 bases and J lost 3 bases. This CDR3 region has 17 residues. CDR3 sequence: CASSLRSTGDLYNEQFF. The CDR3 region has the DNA TGTGCCAGCAGCTTAAGGTCGACAGGGGACCTCTACAATGAGCAGTTCTTC.

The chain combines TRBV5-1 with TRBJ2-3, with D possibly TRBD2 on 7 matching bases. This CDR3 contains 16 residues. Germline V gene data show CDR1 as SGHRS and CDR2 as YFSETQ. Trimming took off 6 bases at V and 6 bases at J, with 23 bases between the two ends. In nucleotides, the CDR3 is TGCGCCAGCACCTCCGCGTGGGGGGGGACAATTGATACGCAGTATTTT. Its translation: CASTSAWGGTIDTQYF.

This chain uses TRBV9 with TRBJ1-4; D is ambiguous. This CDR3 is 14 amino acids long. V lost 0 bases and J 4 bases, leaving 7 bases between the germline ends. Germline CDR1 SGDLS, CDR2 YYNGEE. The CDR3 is CASSVDVLNEKLFF. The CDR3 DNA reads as TGTGCCAGCAGCGTAGACGTGCTTAATGAAAAACTGTTTTTT.

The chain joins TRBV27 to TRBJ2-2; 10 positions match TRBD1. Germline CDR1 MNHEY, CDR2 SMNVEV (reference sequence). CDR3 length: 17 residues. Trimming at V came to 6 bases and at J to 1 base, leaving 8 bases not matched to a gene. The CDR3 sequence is CASSHDRDRGNTGELFF. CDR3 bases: TGTGCCAGCAGCCACGACCGGGACAGGGGGAACACCGGGGAGCTGTTTTTT.

CDR3 nucleotides: TGCGCCAGCAGCTTGTTAGGCAGGGGGCAAGGGAACATTCAGTACTTC. It encodes CASSLLGRGQGNIQYF. The chain uses TRBV5-1 and TRBJ2-4; TRBD1 matches 8 bases. The V segment lost 1 base and the J segment 7 bases; nucleotides outside the gene matches: 10. Germline V gene data show CDR1 as SGHRS and CDR2 as YFSETQ. CDR3 length equals 16 residues.

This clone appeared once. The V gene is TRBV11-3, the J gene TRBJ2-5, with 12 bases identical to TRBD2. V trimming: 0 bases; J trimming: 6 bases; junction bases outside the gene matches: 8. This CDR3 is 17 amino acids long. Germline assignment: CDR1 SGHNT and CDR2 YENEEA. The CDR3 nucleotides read TGTGCCAGCAGCTTAGAGGCTAGCGGGGGGGTTACGAAGACCCAGTACTTC. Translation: CASSLEASGGVTKTQYF.

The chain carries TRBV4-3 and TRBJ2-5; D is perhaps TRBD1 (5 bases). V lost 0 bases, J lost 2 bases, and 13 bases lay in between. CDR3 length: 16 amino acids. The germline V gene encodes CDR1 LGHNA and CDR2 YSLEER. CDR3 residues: CASSQDGRVGQETQYF. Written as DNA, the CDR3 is TGCGCCAGCAGCCAAGATGGCAGGGTAGGGCAAGAGACCCAGTACTTC.

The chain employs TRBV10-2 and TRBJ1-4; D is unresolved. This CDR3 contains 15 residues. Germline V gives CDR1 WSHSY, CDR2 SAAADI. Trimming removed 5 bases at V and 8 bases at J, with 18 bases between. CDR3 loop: CASSPTSPEYEKLFF. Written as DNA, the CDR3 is TGCGCCAGCAGTCCGACTTCCCCAGAGTACGAAAAACTGTTTTTT.

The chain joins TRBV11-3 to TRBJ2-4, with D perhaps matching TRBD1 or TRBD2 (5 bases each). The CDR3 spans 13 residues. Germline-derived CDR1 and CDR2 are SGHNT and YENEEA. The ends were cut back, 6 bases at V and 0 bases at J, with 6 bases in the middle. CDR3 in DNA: TGTGCCAGCAGGGGACCAGCCAAAAACATTCAGTACTTC. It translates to CASRGPAKNIQYF.

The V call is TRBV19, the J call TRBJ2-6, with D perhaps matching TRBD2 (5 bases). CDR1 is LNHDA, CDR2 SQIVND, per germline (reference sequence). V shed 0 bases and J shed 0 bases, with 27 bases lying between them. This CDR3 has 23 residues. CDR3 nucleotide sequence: TGTGCCAGTAGTATAGATTATCTCCCCAGGACGACTAACCTCTTCTCTGGGGCCAACGTCCTGACTTTC. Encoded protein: CASSIDYLPRTTNLFSGANVLTF.

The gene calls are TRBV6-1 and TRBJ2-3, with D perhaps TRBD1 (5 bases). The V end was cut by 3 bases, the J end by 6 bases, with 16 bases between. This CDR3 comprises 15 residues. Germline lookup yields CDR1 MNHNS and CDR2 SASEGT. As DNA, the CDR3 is TGTGCCAGCAGTGATGGCACAGGTGTTTCGGATACGCAGTATTTT. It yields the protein CASSDGTGVSDTQYF.